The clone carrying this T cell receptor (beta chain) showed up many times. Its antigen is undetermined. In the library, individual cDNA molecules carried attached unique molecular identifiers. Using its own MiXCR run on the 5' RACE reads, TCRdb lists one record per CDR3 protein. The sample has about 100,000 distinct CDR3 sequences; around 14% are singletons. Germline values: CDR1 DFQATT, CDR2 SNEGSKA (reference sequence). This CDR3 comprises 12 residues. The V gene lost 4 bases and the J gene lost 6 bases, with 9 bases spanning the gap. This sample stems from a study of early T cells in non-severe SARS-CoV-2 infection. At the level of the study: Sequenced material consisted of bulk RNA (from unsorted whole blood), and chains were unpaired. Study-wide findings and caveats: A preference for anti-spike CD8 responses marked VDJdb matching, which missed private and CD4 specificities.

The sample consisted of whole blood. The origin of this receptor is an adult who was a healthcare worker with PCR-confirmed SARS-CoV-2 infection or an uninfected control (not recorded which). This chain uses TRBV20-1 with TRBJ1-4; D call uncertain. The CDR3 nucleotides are TGCAGTGCTACCAACAGTTATGAAAAACTGTTTTTT. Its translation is CSATNSYEKLFF.